This T cell receptor (beta chain) appears in the sequencing data of a study of T-cell memory formation after mild COVID-19 (dated by TCRdb to the early 2020s). As for the study more broadly: TCR sequence clusters from the two donors were largely donor specific. In two donors, T-cell clones that expanded and contracted after mild COVID-19 were followed by sequencing TCRalpha and TCRbeta repertoires longitudinally. The cohort was made up of two young adult volunteers, one female and one male, who were previously healthy.

Note on this clonotype: No cognate antigen has been identified for it. One base away there is no much larger clone; base qualities are not given.

Including cysteine and phenylalanine, the CDR3 has 20 amino acids. Only CDR3 DNA is held: 60 bases, read in frame from base 1. Cut back by 4 bases and 9 bases, the V and J ends lie 34 bases apart. The germline V gene sets CDR1 to SGHVS and CDR2 to FQNEAQ. Sequencing was carried out with an Illumina NovaSeq 6000. Using 5'RACE with constant-segment primers, TCRalpha and TCRbeta cDNA libraries were constructed, with sample barcodes and unique molecular identifiers added in the process. Trizol reagent was used to extract RNA from every sample. Library amplification was performed in two PCR steps, and a second sample barcode and Illumina TruSeq adapters were introduced in the second step. Libraries were sequenced on an Illumina NovaSeq with 2 x 150 bp paired-end reads. The original methods were these. With migec v1.2.7, reads were demultiplexed and then collapsed into UMI-guided consensus sequences. With mixcr v2.1.11, UMI consensuses were aligned to TRA and TRB V and J templates and assembled into clonotypes. A clonotype was counted as expanded or contracted only if both edgeR and NoisET called the change significant, with noise models trained on biological replicates. For edgeR calls, the thresholds were a false discovery rate-adjusted p below 0.01 and a log2 fold-change of 1. As an exploratory analysis of dynamics, max-normalized trajectories of the 1000 most abundant clonotypes were examined by PCA with hierarchical clustering. Each responding clone was given a CD4 or CD8 phenotype based on the CD4+ and CD8+ repertoires, which had been sequenced separately. Using fastp at Q25 and MiXCR, TCRdb reprocessed the public reads and kept productive beta chains. Rows are combined by CDR3 protein, so each entry shows the most common genes and DNA. The V and J calls and clone size come from TCRdb's table, not from the authors' own analysis. This sample gives about 350,000 distinct CDR3 sequences in total; roughly an eighth of them show up just once. The ten largest clonotypes hold about 22% of the sample.

Ficoll-Paque density gradient centrifugation was used to isolate PBMCs. Summary of the overall study and its limitations: Some responding clones were detected in pre-infection memory, which suggested that pre-existing cross-reactive memory T cells had joined the SARS-CoV-2 response. The study covered only a couple of mild cases, and larger cohorts including severe cases with pre-infection samples were considered necessary. SARS-CoV-2 specificity of the second-wave clones peaking on day 37 was not confirmed. From day 15 to 85, contracting clones showed balanced CD4/CD8 phenotypes, whereas a second wave of clones that expanded from day 15 to 37 leaned towards CD4+. Contracting CD4+ clones turned up mainly in the CM and EM memory subsets, whereas EMRA was where CD8+ clones were enriched.

The specimen was PBMCs or a T cell subset sorted from them (not recorded which). The chain is assembled from TRBV7-8 and TRBJ2-1, with the D segment possibly TRBD1 or TRBD2, each aligning over 5 bases. The receptor comes from a man younger than 35 who had mild COVID-19 (a few samples of this study predate the infection). The sample titles of this study are shuffled in the database, so cell type and time point are left out; the donor was told from shared clones. The sequenced DNA: TGTGCCAGCAGCTCCACCCATGTCCCGGGACGGACCCAAAGTGTTCCTGAGCAGTTCTTC. This encodes CASSSTHVPGRTQSVPEQFF. Extended through the reference TRBV7-8 and TRBJ2-1 proteins, this CDR3 yields the full variable domain: GAGVSQSPRYKVAKRGQDVALRCDPISGHVSLFWYQQALGQGPEFLTYFQNEAQLDKSGLPSDRFFAERPEGSVSTLKIQRTQQEDSAVYLCASSSTHVPGRTQSVPEQFFGPGTRLTVL.